The subject of this entry is one TCR beta chain. Its antigen is undetermined. The record originates from a study of cytomegalovirus exposure and HLA in healthy donors. CDR1 and CDR2 from the germline V gene are MGHRA and YSYEKL. The CDR3 spans 16 residues. V lost 0 bases and J lost 5; bases outside the gene matches: 10. Findings of the study overall: What was likely a sequencing artifact was a cluster of highly shared sequence variants. Cytomegalovirus-associated status was assigned to about 180 TCR beta chains. What TCR beta sequences reportedly achieved was accurate prediction of HLA-A and HLA-B alleles in most subjects.

The PCR contained 60 Vbeta and 13 Jbeta primers. Assay: immunoSEQ multiplex PCR; the TCRdb copy retains only in-frame clones and omits some. This sample carries more than 100,000 clones, around nine tenths of them seen once, and the ten largest clones take about 5%. The V call is TRBV4-1, the J call TRBJ2-7; TRBD2 matches 7 bases. Sequenced material: PBMCs. This clonotype originated in a woman in her 30s in good health and CMV-seronegative. The CDR3 loop is CASSQDVPGLENEQYF. CDR3 nucleotide sequence: TGCGCCAGCAGCCAAGATGTACCTGGACTAGAAAACGAGCAGTACTTC.